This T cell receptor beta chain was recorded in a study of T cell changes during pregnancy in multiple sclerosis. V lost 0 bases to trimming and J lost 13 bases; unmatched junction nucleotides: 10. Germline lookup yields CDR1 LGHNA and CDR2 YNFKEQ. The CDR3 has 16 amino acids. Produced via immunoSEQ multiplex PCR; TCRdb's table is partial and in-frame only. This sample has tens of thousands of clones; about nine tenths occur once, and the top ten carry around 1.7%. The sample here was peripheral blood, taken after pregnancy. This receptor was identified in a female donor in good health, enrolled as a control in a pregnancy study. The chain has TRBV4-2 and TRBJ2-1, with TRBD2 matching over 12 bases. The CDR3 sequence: CASSQDFLAGGRDQFF. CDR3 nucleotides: TGTGCCAGCAGCCAAGATTTCCTAGCGGGGGGGCGTGACCAGTTCTTC.